The clone carrying this TCR beta chain occurred a few times. No antigen is known for it. This record comes from a study of immune heterogeneity within non-small cell lung tumors. Study-level points and caveats: For the most part, the T-cell receptor beta clonotypes present at high frequency were distinct from one individual patient to the next.

The authors used around 0.55 ug of bulk tumor genomic DNA per sample as template. Several widely spaced biopsies per primary tumor were taken during surgery. Patients went through curative surgery, and their non-small cell lung cancer was untreated and newly diagnosed. Multiplex PCR with 32 V and 13 J primers amplified TCR beta CDR3. TCRdb reprocessed the multiplex PCR reads via MiXCR and lists one record per CDR3 protein. The sample shows around 3,000 distinct CDR3 sequences, 45% of them seen only once. Germline values: CDR1 MNHNS, CDR2 SASEGT. V dropped 2 bases and J dropped 3 bases, with 16 bases sitting between them. This CDR3 is 16 amino acids long.

The chain joins TRBV6-1 to TRBJ2-5; D perhaps matches TRBD2 (7 bases). Sequencing was carried out using lung tumor tissue. This clonotype was obtained from a man aged 55-75 years with non-small cell lung cancer. The CDR3 DNA reads as TGTGCCAGCAGTGAACTCGGGGGCCGGGGGGAAGAGACCCAGTACTTC. Protein sequence: CASSELGGRGEETQYF.